Below, 30 T cell receptor beta chains from the same sample are listed, as sequenced in a study of control samples from healthy donors and cancer patients. Measured with immunoSEQ multiplex PCR; TCRdb has only the in-frame clones, and not every one. The sample has more than 95,000 clones; over 85% are singletons. Sequencing input: blood. These receptors were taken from a man aged 18 to 29 in good health.

The chain has TRBV27 and TRBJ2-1; tentatively, D is TRBD2 (6 bases). This CDR3 contains 16 residues. CDR1 and CDR2 from the germline V gene are MNHEY and SMNVEV (reference sequence). The germline V and J ends were trimmed by 2 bases and 2 bases, with 13 bases remaining between them. CDR3 protein: CASSLARGPPYNEQFF. The CDR3 DNA reads TGTGCCAGCAGTTTAGCGCGGGGACCCCCCTACAATGAGCAGTTCTTC.

This sequence joins TRBV15 and TRBJ2-2, with a tentative D call TRBD1 (6 bases). From germline, CDR1 is LNHNV and CDR2 YYDKDF (reference sequence). V shed 4 bases and J shed 3 bases, with 18 bases lying between them. This CDR3 spans 17 amino acids. The CDR3 loop reads CATSTPTDSWDTGELFF. CDR3 in DNA: TGTGCCACCAGCACACCCACGGACAGTTGGGACACCGGGGAGCTGTTTTTT.

The chain combines TRBV7-9 with TRBJ2-7, with 8 bases identical to TRBD1. Per the germline V gene, CDR1 is SEHNR and CDR2 is FQNEAQ (reference sequence). V shed 4 bases, J shed 9 bases, and the junction held 11 bases outside the gene matches. The CDR3 is made up of 14 amino acids. DNA of the CDR3: TGTGCCAGCAGCTCCGGGGACAGGAGTATCGGGCAGTACTTC. Amino acid sequence: CASSSGDRSIGQYF.

The chain recombines TRBV13 with TRBJ2-3, with a tentative D call TRBD1 (5 bases). Trimming took off 7 bases at V and 6 bases at J, with 17 bases between the two ends. Germline values: CDR1 PRHDT, CDR2 FYEKMQ (reference sequence). This CDR3 has 14 amino acids. The CDR3 sequence is CASTSPQGRDTQYF. The CDR3, as DNA: TGTGCCAGCACATCTCCTCAGGGTAGGGATACGCAGTATTTT.

The chain couples TRBV9 to TRBJ1-2; 8 bases are a match to TRBD1. Unmatched junction bases numbered 2, after V lost 3 bases and J lost 4 bases. The germline V gene encodes CDR1 SGDLS and CDR2 YYNGEE. This CDR3 comprises 13 residues. CDR3 amino acids: CASSGTGGYGYTF. The CDR3 region has the DNA TGTGCCAGCAGCGGTACAGGGGGCTATGGCTACACCTTC. Using reference TRBV9 and TRBJ1-2 for the parts outside the CDR3, the full variable domain is DSGVTQTPKHLITATGQRVTLRCSPRSGDLSVYWYQQSLDQGLQFLIQYYNGEERAKGNILERFSAQQFPDLHSELNLSSLELGDSALYFCASSGTGGYGYTFGSGTRLTVV.

The chain combines TRBV10-3 with TRBJ1-2; D gene uncertain. This CDR3 is built from 13 residues. Germline V gene sequence: CDR1 ENHRY, CDR2 SYGVKD. Trimming stripped 4 bases from V and 4 bases from J, with 10 bases between. In DNA form, the CDR3 reads TGTGCCATCAGTGTCTCTGATACCTATGGCTACACCTTC. It yields the protein CAISVSDTYGYTF.

V usage is TRBV12-3 or TRBV12-4 and J usage is TRBJ1-3; D is unresolved. The CDR3 loop spans 13 amino acids. Deletions cut 5 bases from V and 2 bases from J, with 7 bases between. CDR3 sequence reads: CASSLVTGNTIYF. CDR3 sequence (DNA): TGTGCCAGCAGTCTTGTGACTGGAAACACCATATATTTT.

This clone was detected once. The V and J genes are TRBV20-1 and TRBJ2-7; 8 bases are a match to TRBD1. This CDR3 spans 14 amino acids. CDR1 DFQATT and CDR2 SNEGSKA come from the germline V gene (reference sequence). J was trimmed by 5 bases and V by 3 bases; bases with no gene match: 9. As DNA, the CDR3 is TGCAGTGCTAGTAGGGGACAGGAGTCCCACGAGCAGTACTTC. This encodes CSASRGQESHEQYF.

This rearrangement joins TRBV4-2 to TRBJ2-7; 9 positions agree with TRBD1. The germline V gene encodes CDR1 LGHNA and CDR2 YNFKEQ. This CDR3 is 16 amino acids long. With V trimmed by 0 bases and J by 1 base, 4 bases remained unmatched. CDR3 DNA: TGTGCCAGCAGCCAAGATCGGGACAGGGTGTCCTACGAGCAGTACTTC. It is translated as CASSQDRDRVSYEQYF.

The gene calls are TRBV6-5 and TRBJ1-1; D is perhaps TRBD1 (6 bases). Germline CDR1 is MNHEY and CDR2 is SVGAGI. V was cut by 5 bases and J by 7 bases, with 17 bases left in between. This CDR3 is built from 14 residues. The CDR3 region is CASSQGGGAGEAFF. In DNA form, the CDR3 reads TGTGCCAGCAGTCAGGGTGGGGGGGCTGGTGAAGCTTTCTTT.

This chain connects TRBV9 to TRBJ2-6; perhaps D is TRBD1 or TRBD2 (5 bases each). V was shortened by 2 bases and J by 0 bases, with 15 bases between the two germline ends. Germline CDR1 SGDLS, CDR2 YYNGEE. The CDR3 spans 18 residues. The CDR3 loop reads CASSVYSGPTSGANVLTF. The CDR3 region has the DNA TGTGCCAGCAGCGTTTACTCGGGACCGACCTCTGGGGCCAACGTCCTGACTTTC.

This clone was seen just once. As DNA, the CDR3 is TGCAGCGTTACGATGACGGGATCTGGAAACACCATATATTTT. Protein product: CSVTMTGSGNTIYF. V usage is TRBV29-1 and J usage is TRBJ1-3; D gene uncertain. CDR3 size: 14 residues. V lost 5 bases and J 1 base, leaving 12 bases between the germline ends. Germline values: CDR1 SQVTM, CDR2 ANQGSEA. Using reference TRBV29-1 and TRBJ1-3 for the parts outside the CDR3, the full variable domain is SAVISQKPSRDICQRGTSLTIQCQVDSQVTMMFWYRQQPGQSLTLIATANQGSEATYESGFVIDKFPISRPNLTFSTLTVSNMSPEDSSIYLCSVTMTGSGNTIYFGEGSWLTVV.

V and J are TRBV14 and TRBJ1-6; D is ambiguous. The germline V gene encodes CDR1 SGHDN and CDR2 FVKESK. V shed 1 base and J shed 3 bases, with 4 bases lying between them. CDR3 length equals 14 residues. This chain's CDR3 is CASSQGVYNSPLHF. The CDR3 DNA is TGTGCCAGCAGCCAAGGGGTCTATAATTCACCCCTCCACTTT. The variable domain in full, with the rest retrieved from reference TRBV14 and TRBJ1-6, is EAGVTQFPSHSVIEKGQTVTLRCDPISGHDNLYWYRRVMGKEIKFLLHFVKESKQDESGMPNNRFLAERTGGTYSTLKVQPAELEDSGVYFCASSQGVYNSPLHFGNGTRLTVT.

The V call is TRBV13, the J call TRBJ1-4; no firm D call. Germline-derived CDR1 and CDR2 are PRHDT and FYEKMQ (reference sequence). The CDR3 consists of 16 residues. V dropped 5 bases and J dropped 7 bases, with 20 bases sitting between them. The CDR3 spells CASSTRTPAGSEKLFF. The CDR3 DNA is TGTGCCAGCAGCACCCGTACTCCCGCTGGGAGTGAAAAACTGTTTTTT.

J is TRBJ1-5 and V is TRBV27; D might be TRBD1 (5 bases). The CDR3 sequence is 13 residues long. Trimming removed 4 bases from V and 4 bases from J, with 8 bases in between. CDR1 MNHEY and CDR2 SMNVEV come from the germline V gene (reference sequence). The chain's CDR3 is CASSWGRNQPQHF. The CDR3 nucleotides read TGTGCCAGCAGTTGGGGGAGAAATCAGCCCCAGCATTTT.

The rearrangement uses TRBV19 and TRBJ1-5; D may be TRBD1 (6 bases). Trimming stripped 10 bases from V and 0 bases from J, with 13 bases between. The CDR3 has 14 residues. The germline CDR1 and CDR2 sequences are LNHDA and SQIVND (reference sequence). CDR3 loop: CATKQGYSNQPQHF. CDR3 nucleotides: TGTGCCACAAAACAGGGCTATAGCAATCAGCCCCAGCATTTT.

This clone turned up a few times. The gene calls are TRBV5-1 and TRBJ1-4, with a possible D match to TRBD1 (5 bases). The CDR3 contains 14 residues. Germline V gene lookup returns CDR1 SGHRS and CDR2 YFSETQ. Trimming shortened V by 3 bases and J by 8 bases, and 14 bases separated the two germline ends. The CDR3 is CASSSGHAEEKLFF. In DNA, the CDR3 is TGCGCCAGCAGCTCCGGACACGCGGAGGAAAAACTGTTTTTT. Complete variable domain (other parts from reference TRBV5-1 and TRBJ1-4): KAGVTQTPRYLIKTRGQQVTLSCSPISGHRSVSWYQQTPGQGLQFLFEYFSETQRNKGNFPGRFSGRQFSNSRSEMNVSTLELGDSALYLCASSSGHAEEKLFFGSGTQLSVL.

This sequence joins TRBV6-2 or TRBV6-3 and TRBJ1-2, with TRBD1 matching 7 bases. The V gene's germline CDR1 is MNHEY and CDR2 SVGEGT. Germline trimming cut 2 bases from V and 9 bases from J; bases unmatched to any gene: 15. The CDR3 runs to 16 residues. The CDR3 nucleotides are TGTGCCAGCAGTTACGGGATCGGGACAGATTATGCCCGCTACACCTTC. The encoded protein is CASSYGIGTDYARYTF.

This chain joins TRBV12-3 or TRBV12-4 and TRBJ1-4; weak D call: TRBD1 (6 bases). CDR3 length: 12 residues. V was shortened by 6 bases and J by 7 bases, with 9 bases between the two germline ends. The CDR3 loop reads CASRPDSEKLFF. In DNA, the CDR3 is TGTGCCAGCAGACCGGACAGTGAAAAACTGTTTTTT.

V usage is TRBV29-1 and J usage is TRBJ1-1, with D perhaps matching TRBD1 (6 bases). The germline gives CDR1 SQVTM, CDR2 ANQGSEA. Trimming left V 4 bases short and J 4 bases short, with 13 bases between. CDR3 size: 13 residues. Written as DNA, the CDR3 is TGCAGCGTTGCTCTCAGGGGTGGCACTGAAGCTTTCTTT. Translation gives CSVALRGGTEAFF.

The V call is TRBV13, the J call TRBJ2-1; D uncertain. Germline V CDR1 and CDR2: PRHDT, FYEKMQ (reference sequence). This CDR3 is built from 12 residues. Trimming took 2 bases from V and 6 from J, leaving 5 bases between them. Here the CDR3 DNA reads TGTGCCAGCAGCTTATATTCCAATGAGCAGTTCTTC. This gives the protein CASSLYSNEQFF.

The genes are TRBV27 and TRBJ1-1, with 7 bases identical to TRBD1. This CDR3 contains 13 residues. The ends lost 6 bases at V and 4 bases at J; junction bases unmatched: 5. Germline CDR1 MNHEY, CDR2 SMNVEV (reference sequence). The CDR3 DNA is TGTGCCAGCAGCAGACAGGGTAGCACTGAAGCTTTCTTT. Amino acids: CASSRQGSTEAFF.

The V and J genes are TRBV3-1 (or the pseudogene TRBV3-2) and TRBJ1-3; D is undetermined. The length of the CDR3 is 15 residues. Trimming cost V 1 base and J 8 bases, with 15 bases left between them. The germline V gene encodes CDR1 LGHDT and CDR2 YNNKEL (reference sequence). DNA of the CDR3: TGTGCCAGCAGCCAAGTACTCGGCGGCCGGGACACCATATATTTT. This gives the protein CASSQVLGGRDTIYF.

J is TRBJ1-1 and V is TRBV7-2; 7 positions match TRBD1. The junction had 10 bases not matched to a gene; V was cut back by 5 bases and J by 4 bases. Germline V gene sequence: CDR1 SGHTA, CDR2 FQGNSA. The CDR3 has 15 amino acids. The CDR3: CASSPARGDITEAFF. CDR3 DNA: TGTGCCAGCAGCCCCGCCAGGGGGGATATCACTGAAGCTTTCTTT.

This clone was found once. The chain uses TRBV7-8 and TRBJ2-5, with a weak D call TRBD1 (6 bases). Trimming removed 5 bases from V and 5 bases from J, with 21 bases in between. The CDR3 is 16 residues long. Germline V gene sequence: CDR1 SGHVS, CDR2 FQNEAQ. The CDR3 DNA reads TGTGCCAGCAGCCAAAATCAGGCAGGGGTATCCGAGACCCAGTACTTC. It codes for CASSQNQAGVSETQYF.

The CDR3 DNA reads TGTGCCATCAGTGAGTCGACTAGCGGGAGCTATGAGCAGTTCTTC. Residues: CAISESTSGSYEQFF. J is TRBJ2-1 and V is TRBV10-3; 12 bases line up with TRBD2. CDR3 length: 15 residues. V lost 0 bases to trimming and J lost 8 bases; unmatched junction nucleotides: 2. Germline values: CDR1 ENHRY, CDR2 SYGVKD.

This clone was seen only once. This rearrangement joins TRBV30 to TRBJ1-2; D possibly corresponds to TRBD1 (5 bases). Looked up from germline, CDR1 is GTSNPN and CDR2 is SVGIG (reference sequence). V lost 2 bases, J lost 4 bases, and 8 bases lay in between. This CDR3 has 12 residues. The CDR3 here is CAWSPQGYGYTF. The DNA of the CDR3 is TGTGCCTGGAGTCCCCAGGGCTATGGCTACACCTTC. The full variable domain, with the rest looked up from reference TRBV30 and TRBJ1-2, is SQTIHQWPATLVQPVGSPLSLECTVEGTSNPNLYWYRQAAGRGLQLLFYSVGIGQISSEVPQNLSASRPQDRQFILSSKKLLLSDSGFYLCAWSPQGYGYTFGSGTRLTVV.

The chain couples TRBV3-1 (or the pseudogene TRBV3-2) to TRBJ1-5; unclear D gene. The V and J ends lost 2 bases and 1 base respectively, with 21 bases between them. The CDR3 is 19 amino acids. CDR1 LGHDT and CDR2 YNNKEL come from the germline V gene (reference sequence). CDR3 region: CASSQTGPTAIGSNQPQHF. The CDR3 nucleotides read TGTGCCAGCAGCCAAACCGGGCCCACGGCGATTGGGAGCAATCAGCCCCAGCATTTT.

CDR3 in DNA: TGTGCCAGCTCACCCCCCGGGGTAATACTAGCGGTTGAGCAGTTCTTC. It is translated as CASSPPGVILAVEQFF. The chain has TRBV18 and TRBJ2-1, with TRBD2 matching 8 bases. Germline CDR1 and CDR2: KGHSH and LQKENI. V shed 3 bases and J 9 bases; nucleotides not matched to a gene: 13. This CDR3 contains 16 residues.

V usage is TRBV7-2 and J usage is TRBJ2-4; no clear D gene. The CDR3 contains 14 residues. V gave up 3 bases and J gave up 4 bases, with 10 bases separating them. CDR1 and CDR2 (germline): SGHTA, FQGNSA. CDR3 loop: CASSFRGPKNIQYF. The CDR3 region has the DNA TGTGCCAGCAGCTTCCGCGGACCTAAAAACATTCAGTACTTC.